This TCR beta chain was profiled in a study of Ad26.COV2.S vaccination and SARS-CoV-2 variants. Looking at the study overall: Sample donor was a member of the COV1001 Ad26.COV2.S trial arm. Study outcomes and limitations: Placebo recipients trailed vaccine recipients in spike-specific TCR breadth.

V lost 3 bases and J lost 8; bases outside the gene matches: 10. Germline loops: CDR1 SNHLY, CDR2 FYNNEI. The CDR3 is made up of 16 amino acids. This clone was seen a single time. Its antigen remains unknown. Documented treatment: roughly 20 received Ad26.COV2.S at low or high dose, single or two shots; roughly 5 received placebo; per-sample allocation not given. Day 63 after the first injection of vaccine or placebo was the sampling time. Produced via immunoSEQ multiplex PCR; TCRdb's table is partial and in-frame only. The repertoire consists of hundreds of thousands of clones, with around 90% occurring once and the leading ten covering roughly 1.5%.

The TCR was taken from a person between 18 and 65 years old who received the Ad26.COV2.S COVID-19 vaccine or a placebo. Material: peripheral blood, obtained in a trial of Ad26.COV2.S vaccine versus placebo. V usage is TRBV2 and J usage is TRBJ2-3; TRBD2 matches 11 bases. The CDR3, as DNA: TGTGCCAGCAGTGAGGTGGCTAGCGGGGGGAAAGGTACGCAGTATTTT. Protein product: CASSEVASGGKGTQYF.